This T cell receptor (beta chain) originates from a study of beta chain features in type 1 diabetes. The purity of all sorted populations exceeded 98%. The authors reverse transcribed all of the isolated RNA, so sequencing captured expressed TCRB transcripts. Deep immunoSEQ sequencing covered naive, central memory and regulatory T cell samples. Libraries were prepared by immunoSEQ multiplex PCR; TCRdb keeps only in-frame clonotypes and omits some of them. The sample has 450,000 to 600,000 clones, 30% seen once. The receptor was derived from a man younger than 35 in good health. Source material: naive CD4+ T cells from blood.

CDR3 in amino acids: CASSVIRGEFF. The CDR3 DNA is TGTGCCAGCAGCGTCATTCGGGGGGAGTTCTTC. This chain uses TRBV9 with TRBJ2-1; 7 nucleotides align to TRBD2. V was clipped by 2 bases and J by 14 bases; unmatched bases: 4. The germline gives CDR1 SGDLS, CDR2 YYNGEE. This CDR3 contains 11 residues. Looking up the rest from reference TRBV9 and TRBJ2-1 gives the full variable domain: DSGVTQTPKHLITATGQRVTLRCSPRSGDLSVYWYQQSLDQGLQFLIQYYNGEERAKGNILERFSAQQFPDLHSELNLSSLELGDSALYFCASSVIRGEFFGPGTRLTVL.